This T cell receptor beta chain was identified in a study of graft-versus-host responses after intestinal transplantation. In the study overall: Transplant recipients had multivisceral, liver-intestinal, or isolated intestinal grafts. Anti-thymocyte globulin served as induction for all recipients, who then took tacrolimus and steroids for roughly 3 years.

The germline V gene has CDR1 MNHEY and CDR2 SMNVEV (reference sequence). The CDR3 length is 15 residues. V was pared by 6 bases and J by 4 bases, with 18 bases between. Only in-frame clones appear in the TCRdb table, and some are missing; sequencing was by immunoSEQ multiplex PCR. Among some 110,000 clones listed, approximately 93% were seen once. Concerning this clone itself: Its antigen remains unidentified.

This sample comprised unstimulated CD8+ T cells sorted from spleen or lymph node cells, obtained before transplant. The chain uses TRBV27 and TRBJ2-5; no firm D call. This receptor was taken from a human donor who was the organ donor for an intestinal transplant. CDR3 sequence: CASSLYSASLETQYF. For the CDR3, the DNA is TGTGCCAGCAGCCTGTATTCGGCCAGCCTAGAGACCCAGTACTTC.